What follows are 11 T cell receptor beta chains derived from one specimen sequenced in a study of T cells in women clearing cervical HPV infection. Sequencing was performed with immunoSEQ multiplex PCR; in TCRdb, only in-frame clones are kept and a portion is missing. Its table lists roughly 47,000 clones. Input material: blood buffy coat. These receptors came from a woman between 18 and 70 years old with a cervical HPV16 infection that either progressed to CIN3+ or cleared (not recorded which).

To note about this clone: The missing CDR3 end, 3 residues past where the read stops, is filled in from the germline J gene. The gene calls are TRBV20-1 and TRBJ2-4; D perhaps matches TRBD2 (6 bases). V gave up 6 bases and J gave up 2 bases, with 17 bases separating them. CDR3 length: 15 residues. Germline lookup yields CDR1 DFQATT and CDR2 SNEGSKA (reference sequence). CDR3 in amino acids: CSALSGTSTKNIQYF. The sequenced CDR3 bases are TGCAGTGCCCTGTCGGGGACTTCCACCAAAAACATT.

Worth noting for this clone: The read ends 3 residues shy of where the CDR3 ends; the end is completed using the germline J gene. This chain connects TRBV19 to TRBJ2-6; 7 bases map to TRBD1. V lost 5 bases and J lost 3; bases outside the gene matches: 1. This CDR3 comprises 14 residues. Germline V gene lookup returns CDR1 LNHDA and CDR2 SQIVND (reference sequence). CDR3: CASSGDSGANVLTF. The DNA read from the CDR3 is TGTGCCAGTAGTGGGGACAGTGGGGCCAACGTC.

Comments on this clone: The CDR3 goes on 3 residues after the read ends, and that part is filled in from the germline J gene. The rearrangement links TRBV4-1 to TRBJ1-3; 7 nucleotides line up with TRBD1. The CDR3 is 16 amino acids. The V segment lost 0 bases and the J segment 4 bases; nucleotides outside the gene matches: 6. CDR1 and CDR2 (germline): MGHRA, YSYEKL. The CDR3 bases that were read are TGCGCCAGCAGCCAAGATGGGGACAGCTCCGGAAACACC. Residues: CASSQDGDSSGNT. The full CDR3 protein reads CASSQDGDSSGNTIYF.

The CDR3 sequence is CASSEVLAARGELFF. CDR3 bases read: TGTGCCAGCAGTGAGGTTCTAGCGGCCAGGGGGGAG. V is TRBV2 and J is TRBJ2-2, with 7 nucleotides matching TRBD2. The read stops 3 residues short of the end of the CDR3; the missing end is completed from the germline J gene. The CDR3 totals 15 residues. From germline, CDR1 is SNHLY and CDR2 FYNNEI. V dropped 3 bases and J dropped 8; count of bases not matched to a gene: 9.

A note on this clone: The read comes to an end 3 residues before the CDR3 does, leaving the germline J gene to fill in the end. The chain carries TRBV13 and TRBJ1-6; TRBD1 is a possible D gene (6 bases). The CDR3 is made up of 14 amino acids. Germline V gene lookup returns CDR1 PRHDT and CDR2 FYEKMQ (reference sequence). The V gene lost 5 bases and the J gene lost 9 bases, with 14 bases spanning the gap. The CDR3 loop reads CASSPQGEASPLHF. CDR3 DNA, as far as it was read: TGTGCCAGCAGCCCACAGGGAGAGGCTTCACCC.

Comments on this clone: The read ends 3 residues shy of where the CDR3 ends; the end is completed using the germline J gene. V is TRBV19 and J is TRBJ2-1; D is ambiguous. Germline values: CDR1 LNHDA, CDR2 SQIVND (reference sequence). The CDR3 sequence is 12 residues long. The ends were cut back, 5 bases at V and 6 bases at J, with 8 bases in the middle. The part of the CDR3 DNA that was read is TGTGCCAGTAGTTCGCGTCTCAATGAG. Its translation is CASSSRLNE. In full, the CDR3 reads CASSSRLNEQFF. Full variable domain (missing parts from reference TRBV19 and TRBJ2-1): DGGITQSPKYLFRKEGQNVTLSCEQNLNHDAMYWYRQDPGQGLRLIYYSQIVNDFQKGDIAEGYSVSREKKESFPLTVTSAQKNPTAFYLCASSSRLNEQFFGPGTRLTVL.

Turning to this clone: The read ends 3 residues before the CDR3 terminus; that terminus is restored from the germline J gene. The chain couples TRBV11-2 to TRBJ1-4; D is unresolved. Trimming stripped 1 base from V and 8 bases from J, with 8 bases between. The CDR3 runs 13 residues. CDR1 SGHAT and CDR2 FQNNGV come from the germline V gene. The DNA read from the CDR3 is TGTGCCAGCAGCTTAGGGGTGACAGAAAAA. It yields the protein CASSLGVTEK. In full, the CDR3 reads CASSLGVTEKLFF.

Remarks on this clone: The read comes to an end 3 residues before the CDR3 does, leaving the germline J gene to fill in the end. The chain has TRBV7-8 and TRBJ2-2; 12 positions agree with TRBD2. The germline CDR1 and CDR2 sequences are SGHVS and FQNEAQ. This CDR3 comprises 16 residues. The V and J ends lost 5 bases and 3 bases, in that order; junction bases with no gene match: 4. The part of the CDR3 DNA that was read is TGTGCCAGCAGCCCCCGGACTAGCGGGGACACCGGGGAG. Translation gives CASSPRTSGDTGE. The whole CDR3 protein is CASSPRTSGDTGELFF.

Comment on this clone: The CDR3 extends 3 residues past the end of the read, so its final part is completed from the germline J gene. The rearrangement links TRBV10-3 to TRBJ2-3, with TRBD2 matching 12 bases. The CDR3 is 17 amino acids. After removal of 0 bases from V and 2 bases from J, the junction contained 3 bases not matched to a gene. Germline V gene data show CDR1 as ENHRY and CDR2 as SYGVKD. The CDR3 reads CAISESTSGGFTDTQYF. The covered CDR3 bases are TGTGCCATCAGTGAGTCGACTAGCGGGGGCTTCACAGATACG.

In the case of this clone: The read gets to within 3 residues of the CDR3 end, and the germline J gene fills in the rest. The chain couples TRBV11-2 to TRBJ1-1; 9 bases are a match to TRBD1. This CDR3 comprises 15 residues. CDR1 and CDR2 from the germline V gene are SGHAT and FQNNGV. Trimming removed 6 bases from V and 1 base from J; junction bases left unmatched: 6. The CDR3 spells CASRTYRGRNTEAFF. The CDR3 DNA, read in part, is TGTGCCAGCAGAACCTACAGGGGGCGGAACACTGAA.

Worth noting for this clone: The read terminates 3 residues before the CDR3 end, so the remaining end is supplied by the germline J gene. This chain links TRBV18 with TRBJ2-7; D is undetermined. The germline gives CDR1 KGHSH, CDR2 LQKENI. The length of the CDR3 is 14 residues. Trimming removed 3 bases at V and 0 bases at J, with 9 bases between. The CDR3 reads CASSPKGPSYEQYF. The CDR3 bases that were read are TGTGCCAGCTCACCGAAGGGCCCCTCCTACGAG. The full variable domain, in which reference TRBV18 and TRBJ2-7 provide the parts outside the CDR3, is NAGVMQNPRHLVRRRGQEARLRCSPMKGHSHVYWYRQLPEEGLKFMVYLQKENIIDESGMPKERFSAEFPKEGPSILRIQQVVRGDSAAYFCASSPKGPSYEQYFGPGTRLTVT.